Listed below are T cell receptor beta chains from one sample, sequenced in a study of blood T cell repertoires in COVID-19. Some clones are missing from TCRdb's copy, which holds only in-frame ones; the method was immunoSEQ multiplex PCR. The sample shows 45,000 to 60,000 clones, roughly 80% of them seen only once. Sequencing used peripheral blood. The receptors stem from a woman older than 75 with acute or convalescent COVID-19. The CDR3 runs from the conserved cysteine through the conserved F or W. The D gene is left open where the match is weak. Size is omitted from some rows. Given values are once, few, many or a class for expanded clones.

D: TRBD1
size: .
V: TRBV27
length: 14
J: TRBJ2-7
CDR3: CASRRDRGMWEQYF
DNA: TGTGCCAGCAGGAGGGACAGGGGTATGTGGGAGCAGTACTTC

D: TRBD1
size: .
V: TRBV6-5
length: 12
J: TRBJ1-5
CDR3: CASSPQGGPQHF
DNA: TGTGCCAGCAGTCCCCAGGGGGGGCCCCAGCATTTT

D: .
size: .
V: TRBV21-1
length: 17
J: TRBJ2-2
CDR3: CASTRKQGEKNTGELFF
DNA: TGTGCCAGCACTCGGAAACAGGGGGAGAAAAACACCGGGGAGCTGTTTTTT

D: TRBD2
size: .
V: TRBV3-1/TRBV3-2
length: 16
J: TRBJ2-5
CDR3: CASSQGLSGGKETQYF
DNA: TGTGCCAGCAGCCAAGGCCTGAGCGGGGGTAAAGAGACCCAGTACTTC

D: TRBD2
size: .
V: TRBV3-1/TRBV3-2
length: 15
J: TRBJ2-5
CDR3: CASSHSGGAKETQYF
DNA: TGTGCCAGCAGCCATAGCGGGGGGGCGAAAGAGACCCAGTACTTC

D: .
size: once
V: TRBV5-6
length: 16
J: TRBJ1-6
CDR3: CASSLGQGTSYSPLHF
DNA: TGTGCCAGCAGCTTGGGGCAGGGGACGTCCTATTCACCCCTCCACTTT

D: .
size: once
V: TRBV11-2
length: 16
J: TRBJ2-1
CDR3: CASSHPGSSVNNEQFF
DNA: TGTGCCAGCAGCCACCCCGGGTCTAGCGTAAACAATGAGCAGTTCTTC

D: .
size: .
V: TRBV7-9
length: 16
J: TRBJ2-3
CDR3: CASSLDRGAGTDTQYF
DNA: TGTGCCAGCAGCTTAGACCGGGGGGCTGGCACAGATACGCAGTATTTT

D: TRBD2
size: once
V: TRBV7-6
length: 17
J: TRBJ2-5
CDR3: CASSLTSGGPALVTQYF
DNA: TGTGCCAGCAGCTTGACTAGCGGGGGCCCGGCATTGGTAACCCAGTACTTC

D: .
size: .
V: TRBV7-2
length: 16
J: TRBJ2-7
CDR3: CASSHESNPTGREQYF
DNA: TGTGCCAGCAGCCACGAATCCAACCCCACAGGGAGAGAGCAGTACTTC

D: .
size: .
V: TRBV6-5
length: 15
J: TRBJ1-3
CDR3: CASSSSGASGNTIYF
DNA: TGTGCCAGCAGTTCTTCAGGCGCCTCTGGAAACACCATATATTTT

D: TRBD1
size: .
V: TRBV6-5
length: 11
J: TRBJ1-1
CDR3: CASSRGNEAFF
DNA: TGTGCCAGCAGCAGGGGGAATGAAGCTTTCTTT

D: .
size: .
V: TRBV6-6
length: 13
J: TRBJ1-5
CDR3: CASSSGVEQPQHF
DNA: TGTGCCAGCAGTTCAGGGGTAGAGCAGCCCCAGCATTTT

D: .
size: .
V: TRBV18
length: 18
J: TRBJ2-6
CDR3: CASSPVAREGSGANVLTF
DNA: TGTGCCAGCTCACCTGTTGCCAGGGAAGGATCTGGGGCCAACGTCCTGACTTTC

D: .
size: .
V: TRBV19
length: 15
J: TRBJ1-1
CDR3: CASSGVSKGNTEAFF
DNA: TGTGCCAGTAGCGGGGTCAGTAAAGGGAACACTGAAGCTTTCTTT

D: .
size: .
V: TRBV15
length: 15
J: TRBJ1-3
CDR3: CATSRVTEPGNTIYF
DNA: TGTGCCACCAGCAGAGTTACTGAACCTGGAAACACCATATATTTT

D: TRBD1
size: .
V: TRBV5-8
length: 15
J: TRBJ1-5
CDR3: CASSVRDRVDQPQHF
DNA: TGTGCCAGCAGCGTAAGGGACAGGGTCGATCAGCCCCAGCATTTT

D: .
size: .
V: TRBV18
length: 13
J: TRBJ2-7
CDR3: CASSPLISYEQYF
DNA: TGTGCCAGCTCACCCCTTATCTCCTACGAGCAGTACTTC

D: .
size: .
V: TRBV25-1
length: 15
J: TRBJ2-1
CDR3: CASQYQGKRSNEQFF
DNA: TGTGCCAGCCAATACCAGGGTAAGAGAAGCAATGAGCAGTTCTTC

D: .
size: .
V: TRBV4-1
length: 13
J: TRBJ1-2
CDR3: CASSQDYMAGYTF
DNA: TGCGCCAGCAGCCAAGATTACATGGCAGGCTACACCTTC

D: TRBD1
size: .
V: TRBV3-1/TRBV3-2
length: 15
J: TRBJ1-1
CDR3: CASSLGQALNTEAFF
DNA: TGTGCCAGCAGCTTAGGACAGGCGCTGAACACTGAAGCTTTCTTT

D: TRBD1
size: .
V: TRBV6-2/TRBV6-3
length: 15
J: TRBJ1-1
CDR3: CASSYPGQGMTEAFF
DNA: TGTGCCAGCAGTTACCCGGGACAGGGAATGACTGAAGCTTTCTTT

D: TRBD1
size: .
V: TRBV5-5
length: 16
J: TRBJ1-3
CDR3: CASSPGTGQSGNTIYF
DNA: TGTGCCAGCAGCCCCGGGACAGGGCAATCTGGAAACACCATATATTTT

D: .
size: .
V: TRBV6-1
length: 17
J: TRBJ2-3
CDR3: CASSEFFGVGSTDTRYF
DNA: .

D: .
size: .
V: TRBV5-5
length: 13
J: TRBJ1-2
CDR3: CASSLGQDYGYTF
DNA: TGTGCCAGCAGCTTGGGACAGGACTATGGCTACACCTTC

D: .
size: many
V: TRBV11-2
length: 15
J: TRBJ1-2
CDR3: CASSLEFGGGVGYTF
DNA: TGTGCCAGCAGCTTAGAGTTCGGGGGGGGTGTTGGCTACACCTTC

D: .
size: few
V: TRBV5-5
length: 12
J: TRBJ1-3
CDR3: CASSSRGSTIYF
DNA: TGTGCCAGCAGCTCGAGGGGGAGCACCATATATTTT

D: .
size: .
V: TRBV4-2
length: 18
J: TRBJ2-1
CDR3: CASSQDTWDTGFDNEQFF
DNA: TGTGCCAGCAGCCAAGATACCTGGGACACGGGGTTCGACAATGAGCAGTTCTTC